The T cell receptor (beta chain) under discussion was sequenced for a study of blood T cells in healthy people across ages. Concerning this clonotype: One junction end disagrees with the germline gene, perhaps due to a read error.

PCR was performed a second time for about 6 to 11 cycles using a sample-barcoded 5' primer and a J-beta primer mix. TCRdb independently ran MiXCR on the 5' RACE reads; one entry per CDR3 protein. The data contain around 900,000 distinct CDR3 sequences, about 30% of them singletons. The clonotype originates from an elderly woman in good health. What was sequenced was blood.

CDR3: CAGSQGPSTDTQYF. CDR3 coding DNA: TGTGCCGGCAGCCAAGGGCCTAGCACAGATACGCAGTATTTT. The chain has TRBV4-2 and TRBJ2-3, with D unresolved. The CDR3 consists of 14 residues. Germline lookup yields CDR1 LGHNA and CDR2 YNFKEQ.